This TCR beta chain stems from a study of beta chain features in type 1 diabetes. In all sorted populations, purity surpassed 95%. Reverse transcribing all isolated RNA meant expressed TCRB transcripts were sequenced. Here immunoSEQ multiplex PCR was the method, and the copy in TCRdb shows in-frame clones only, minus some. The sample lists fewer than 250,000 clones, 9.6% occurring once. This clone was detected only a few times. Its antigen is as yet unknown. Findings and limits, study-wide: The study found that naive, central memory and Treg TCRB repertoires appeared more similar in patients than in healthy donors. It was possible that PCR favored shorter templates, equally so in patients and controls. Fewer insertions but more deletions were seen at VDJ junctions in type 1 diabetes patients.

CDR3 length: 11 residues. The V end lost 2 bases, the J end lost 6 bases, and 5 bases lay between the germline ends. The germline gives CDR1 SEHNR, CDR2 FQNEAQ (reference sequence). V gene TRBV7-9 combines with J gene TRBJ2-7; D gene uncertain. The source material was naive CD4+ T cells from blood. This receptor was taken from a woman aged 18-30 years in good health. In nucleotides, the CDR3 is TGTGCCAGCAGCTTATTATCCGAGCAGTACTTC. It is translated as CASSLLSEQYF.